This T cell receptor (beta chain) derives from a study of shared clonotypes between healthy human individuals. Generated by immunoSEQ multiplex PCR, the TCRdb table keeps only in-frame clones and is missing some. The sample has about 1.5 million clones, approximately 98% seen once. The receptor was isolated from a man aged 25-45 years in good health. Sample: naive CD4+ T cells sorted from blood. As to subset: CD45RA+ positively selected.

CDR3 nucleotide sequence: TGTGCCAGCAACCCTAGCGGAACAAACACAGATACGCAGTATTTT. Its protein is CASNPSGTNTDTQYF. This chain connects TRBV28 to TRBJ2-3; 7 bases line up with TRBD2. Germline trimming cut 7 bases from V and 2 bases from J; bases unmatched to any gene: 9. Germline V lookup: CDR1 MDHEN, CDR2 SYDVKM. The CDR3 extends over 15 amino acids.